Shown below are 9 T cell receptor beta chains from a single sample sequenced in a study of OX40 agonist ivuxolimab in advanced cancers. TCRdb keeps only in-frame clones here, not all; method: immunoSEQ multiplex PCR. Of roughly 54,000 clones in the sample, about four fifths were seen once. This sample comprised CD4+ or CD8+ T cells sorted from blood, obtained in a trial of the OX40 agonist ivuxolimab. These receptors originate from an adult with an advanced solid tumor such as melanoma, head and neck, liver or kidney cancer.

This clone was detected once. V gene TRBV5-1 combines with J gene TRBJ1-5, with 11 bases aligning to TRBD1. Losses at the gene ends were 10 bases for V and 7 bases for J; bases not matched to a gene: 19. Germline V lookup: CDR1 SGHRS, CDR2 YFSETQ. The CDR3 spans 17 residues. As DNA, the CDR3 is TGCGCCGTCTTTACGGACAGGGGGCAAGTCGAGGGACAGCCCCAGCATTTT. Translating it yields CAVFTDRGQVEGQPQHF.

The gene calls are TRBV27 and TRBJ2-7; a weak D match, TRBD1 (6 bases). V dropped 6 bases and J dropped 5 bases, with 23 bases sitting between them. The CDR3 extends over 16 amino acids. CDR1 MNHEY and CDR2 SMNVEV come from the germline V gene (reference sequence). The CDR3 sequence: CASSLRGLGGLHEQYF. Written as DNA, the CDR3 is TGTGCCAGCAGCCTGAGGGGATTAGGGGGTCTACACGAGCAGTACTTC.

The chain couples TRBV10-3 to TRBJ2-1; 9 nucleotides line up with TRBD1. This CDR3 has 14 residues. V shed 9 bases and J 9 bases; nucleotides not matched to a gene: 12. Germline V gene data show CDR1 as ENHRY and CDR2 as SYGVKD. This chain's CDR3 is CAIAPGQGEAEQFF. In DNA, the CDR3 is TGTGCCATAGCACCGGGACAGGGCGAGGCTGAGCAGTTCTTC.

This sequence joins TRBV5-4 and TRBJ2-5; 7 bases map to TRBD2. The trim removed 5 bases at V and 5 bases at J, leaving 6 bases unmatched. The V gene's germline CDR1 is SGHNT and CDR2 YYREEE (reference sequence). This CDR3 is 13 amino acids long. This chain's CDR3 is CASRQGLDETQYF. CDR3 sequence (DNA): TGTGCCAGCAGGCAAGGACTAGACGAGACCCAGTACTTC.

The chain combines TRBV7-8 with TRBJ2-5; 11 bases line up with TRBD2. Germline CDR1 SGHVS, CDR2 FQNEAQ. The J segment lost 4 bases and the V segment lost 1 base, leaving 5 bases of the junction unmatched. The CDR3 runs 16 residues. CDR3 region: CASSLDRLAGGETQYF. CDR3 nucleotide sequence: TGTGCCAGCAGCTTAGACCGCCTAGCGGGAGGAGAGACCCAGTACTTC.

V is TRBV7-9 and J is TRBJ2-3; 8 bases match TRBD1. There are 14 residues in the CDR3. The germline V gene has CDR1 SEHNR and CDR2 FQNEAQ (reference sequence). Losses at the gene ends were 8 bases for V and 0 bases for J; bases not matched to a gene: 4. The CDR3 sequence: CASGQGQSTDTQYF. The DNA for the CDR3 is TGTGCCAGCGGACAGGGACAGAGCACAGATACGCAGTATTTT.

The genes are TRBV7-2 and TRBJ2-3, with unresolved D. V gave up 6 bases and J gave up 5 bases, with 6 bases separating them. The CDR3 contains 11 residues. Germline V gene lookup returns CDR1 SGHTA and CDR2 FQGNSA. The CDR3 nucleotides read TGTGCCAGCAGTTTATTAGATACGCAGTATTTT. This codes for CASSLLDTQYF.

The chain recombines TRBV7-2 with TRBJ2-2; no clear D gene. CDR3 size: 14 residues. V lost 2 bases, J lost 4 bases, and 8 bases lay in between. CDR1 SGHTA and CDR2 FQGNSA come from the germline V gene. The CDR3 spells CASSLTQSTGELFF. In DNA, the CDR3 is TGTGCCAGCAGCTTAACACAATCCACCGGGGAGCTGTTTTTT. The whole variable domain, remainder taken from reference TRBV7-2 and TRBJ2-2, is GAGVSQSPSNKVTEKGKDVELRCDPISGHTALYWYRQSLGQGLEFLIYFQGNSAPDKSGLPSDRFSAERTGGSVSTLTIQRTQQEDSAVYLCASSLTQSTGELFFGEGSRLTVL.

The rearrangement uses TRBV6-1 and TRBJ2-5; D may correspond to TRBD1 or TRBD2 (5 bases each). V was cut by 10 bases and J by 3 bases, with 12 bases left in between. Germline V gene sequence: CDR1 MNHNS, CDR2 SASEGT. This CDR3 has 12 amino acids. For the CDR3, the DNA is TGTGCCATTCGGGGCAGCAAAGAGACCCAGTACTTC. Translation gives CAIRGSKETQYF.